The 9 T cell receptor beta chains below come from one sample, sequenced in a study of Ad26.COV2.S vaccination and SARS-CoV-2 variants. Data came from immunoSEQ multiplex PCR; TCRdb stores just in-frame clones and leaves some out. The sample yields about 350,000 clones, roughly 81% seen once. Treatment denoted: some 20 received Ad26.COV2.S at low or high dose, single or two shots; roughly five received placebo; per-sample allocation not given. All samples were drawn on day 63, counting from the first vaccine or placebo injection. The specimen comprised peripheral blood, sampled in a trial of Ad26.COV2.S vaccine versus placebo. Receptors were obtained from a person between 18 and 65 years old who received the Ad26.COV2.S COVID-19 vaccine or a placebo.

The chain combines TRBV15 with TRBJ1-2, with 8 positions matching TRBD1. CDR3 length: 15 amino acids. J lost 2 bases, V lost 3 bases, and 5 bases had no gene match. Germline lookup yields CDR1 LNHNV and CDR2 YYDKDF (reference sequence). The CDR3 bases are TGTGCCACCAGCAGCCCCGGGACAGGAAACTATGGCTACACCTTC. Translation gives CATSSPGTGNYGYTF.

In this sample, this clone turned up a few times. The chain combines TRBV6-5 with TRBJ1-6; the match to TRBD1 covers 10 bases. This CDR3 has 15 amino acids. J lost 8 bases, V lost 0 bases, and 1 base had no gene match. Germline lookup yields CDR1 MNHEY and CDR2 SVGAGI. CDR3 protein: CASSYSGTGDSPLHF. The CDR3 DNA sequence: TGTGCCAGCAGTTACTCTGGGACAGGGGATTCACCCCTCCACTTT.

The chain joins TRBV11-2 to TRBJ2-7, with 12 bases fitting TRBD2. The CDR3 extends over 15 amino acids. After removal of 5 bases from V and 4 bases from J, the junction contained 6 bases not matched to a gene. Per germline, CDR1 SGHAT and CDR2 FQNNGV. In nucleotides, the CDR3 is TGTGCCAGCAGCACTCTAGCGGGAGGGCTATACGAGCAGTACTTC. It encodes CASSTLAGGLYEQYF.

The chain employs TRBV4-3 and TRBJ2-7, with D hard to call. V lost 0 bases and J lost 0, with 15 bases in between. The length of the CDR3 is 17 residues. Germline V CDR1 and CDR2: LGHNA, YSLEER. CDR3 DNA sequence: TGCGCCAGCAGCCAAGATAAGCAGGACCGGCCCTCCTACGAGCAGTACTTC. This sequence encodes CASSQDKQDRPSYEQYF.

V usage is TRBV9 and J usage is TRBJ2-1; the D is unclear. The germline V gene encodes CDR1 SGDLS and CDR2 YYNGEE. V was clipped by 0 bases and J by 6 bases, with 13 bases between them. The CDR3 is 15 amino acids. CDR3 amino acids: CASSVDGLPANEQFF. DNA for the CDR3: TGTGCCAGCAGCGTAGATGGGCTCCCAGCCAATGAGCAGTTCTTC.

This clone came up a few times. The chain recombines TRBV11-2 with TRBJ2-7; possibly TRBD1 for D (5 bases). The CDR3 has 13 amino acids. Trimming pared 3 bases from V and 1 base from J, leaving 7 bases between. Germline V lookup: CDR1 SGHAT, CDR2 FQNNGV. In DNA form, the CDR3 reads TGTGCCAGCAGCTTCAGGGATTCCTACGAGCAGTACTTC. This translates into CASSFRDSYEQYF.

The rearrangement uses TRBV28 and TRBJ1-2; TRBD1 is a possible D gene (5 bases). CDR3 size: 11 residues. V was clipped by 8 bases and J by 5 bases, with 9 bases between them. In germline, CDR1 is MDHEN, CDR2 SYDVKM. The CDR3 reads CASRDRYGYTF. The DNA of the CDR3 is TGTGCCAGCCGGGACCGGTATGGCTACACCTTC.

The chain couples TRBV7-8 to TRBJ2-7, with D perhaps matching TRBD2 (5 bases). The CDR3 runs to 15 residues. V lost 5 bases and J 0 bases, leaving 14 bases between the germline ends. Germline V gene lookup returns CDR1 SGHVS and CDR2 FQNEAQ. The CDR3 nucleotides are TGTGCCAGCAGCCCCCGAGAAGGGAGCTCCTACGAGCAGTACTTC. Protein product: CASSPREGSSYEQYF.

The chain carries TRBV13 and TRBJ2-2, with D perhaps TRBD2 (6 bases). Trimming cost V 4 bases and J 7 bases, with 13 bases left between them. The CDR3 consists of 14 residues. CDR1 and CDR2 (germline): PRHDT, FYEKMQ (reference sequence). CDR3 coding DNA: TGTGCCAGCAGCTCAGGGACTGGCGACGGGGAGCTGTTTTTT. This encodes CASSSGTGDGELFF.